This TCR beta chain was observed in a study of CD8 T cells in ankylosing spondylitis (dated by TCRdb to 2017 to 2019). For the study in its entirety: T cell receptor beta repertoires were profiled in healthy donors and ankylosing spondylitis patients so that disease-linked TCR variants could be found. The full study cohort was made up of about two dozen ankylosing spondylitis patients and 108 healthy donors. Peripheral blood was sampled, and synovial fluid was also collected from ankylosing spondylitis patients. General findings and caveats noted by the study authors: According to the report, matched synovial fluid samples from ankylosing spondylitis patients were significantly enriched for the disease-linked clones. Some TCR beta motif variants had previously been reported in synovial fluid and blood of reactive arthritis patients, which suggested common disease-initiation mechanisms. The disease-linked clones had a CD8+ phenotype and were found at relatively low frequencies in peripheral blood. Blood from ankylosing spondylitis patients appeared to be characterized by a TCR beta motif composed of roughly eight highly homologous amino acid variants.

A note on this clonotype: The antigen it binds to is not known. No qualities accompany the bases; no much larger clone lies one base away.

As encoded in the germline V gene, CDR1 is KGHDR while CDR2 is SFDVKD. Its CDR3 holds 15 amino acids, cysteine through phenylalanine. CDR3 DNA only is kept here, 45 bases in frame from base 1. The V end gives up 4 bases and the J end 1 base, leaving 4 bases in the junction not matched to a gene. Sequencing was carried out with an Illumina HiSeq 2500. Quantitative 5'-RACE with molecular barcodes was used to prepare TCR beta libraries. Per the source publication's procedure: A new computational method based on a probabilistic model of VDJ rearrangement was used to identify disease-linked TCR variants. TCRdb ran its own pipeline on the public reads, namely fastp trimming at Q25 and MiXCR clone calling, and kept in-frame beta chains. Every CDR3 protein is listed once, alongside the most common genes and DNA of its rows. The V and J calls shown here were made by TCRdb, not taken from the authors' results. This sample gives 450,000 or so distinct CDR3 sequences in total; about 25% of them show up just once. Clones ranked in the top ten supply roughly 0.8% of the sample.

The chain links TRBV24-1 with TRBJ2-5, with TRBD1 identical over 8 junction bases. What was sequenced was blood, either unsorted or a sorted T cell fraction (not recorded which). The clonotype was recovered from a male donor with ankylosing spondylitis. The DNA sequence is as follows: TGTGCCACCAGTGACCTCGACAGGGGCCAAGAGACCCAGTACTTC. It encodes CATSDLDRGQETQYF.